Listed below are T cell receptor beta chains from one sample, sequenced in a study of blood T cell repertoires in COVID-19. Profiling relied on immunoSEQ multiplex PCR, and the TCRdb table lists in-frame clones only, not all of them. The sample holds hundreds of thousands of clones, around 89% seen once. The sequenced material came from PBMCs or T cells enriched from blood (not recorded which). Receptor source: a young man who had recovered from COVID-19. Each CDR3 is given with its conserved first and last residue. D genes are given only for firm matches. Not every row has a clone size; where given, it reads once, few, many or a size class.

J: TRBJ1-2
V: TRBV13
size: NA
D: TRBD1
DNA: TGTGCCAGCAGCTTGGTTCAGCGGGGACAGGGAGGTGGCTACACCTTC
CDR3: CASSLVQRGQGGGYTF

J: TRBJ2-5
V: TRBV4-1
size: NA
D: NA
DNA: TGCGCCAGCAGCCAACGGTCAGAGAGGGAGACCCAGTACTTC
CDR3: CASSQRSERETQYF

J: TRBJ2-7
V: TRBV5-1
size: NA
D: NA
DNA: TGCGCCAGCAGCTTGAATACGGGTCCCTCGGGGGAGCAGTACTTC
CDR3: CASSLNTGPSGEQYF

J: TRBJ1-5
V: TRBV27
size: once
D: NA
DNA: TGTGCCAGCAGTTTAACAGGGTTCAATCAGCCCCAGCATTTT
CDR3: CASSLTGFNQPQHF

J: TRBJ2-5
V: TRBV24-1
size: NA
D: TRBD2
DNA: TGTGCCACCAGTGATTTGGCTAGCGGAGGGGAGACCCAGTACTTC
CDR3: CATSDLASGGETQYF

J: TRBJ2-7
V: TRBV3-1/TRBV3-2
size: NA
D: NA
DNA: TGTGCCAGCAGCCAAACATCCGAGCAGTACTTC
CDR3: CASSQTSEQYF

J: TRBJ1-1
V: TRBV18
size: NA
D: TRBD1
DNA: TGTGCCAGCTCCAGGGGGCAGGACACTGAAGCTTTCTTT
CDR3: CASSRGQDTEAFF

J: TRBJ2-5
V: TRBV10-3
size: NA
D: NA
DNA: TGTGCCATCAGGGCCGGAGGGAGGGGGGCCGATCAGACCCAGTACTTC
CDR3: CAIRAGGRGADQTQYF

J: TRBJ1-3
V: TRBV10-3
size: NA
D: NA
DNA: TGTGCCATCAGCCTTACTGGGCCGAACTCTGGAAACACCATATATTTT
CDR3: CAISLTGPNSGNTIYF

J: TRBJ1-2
V: TRBV30
size: NA
D: NA
DNA: TGTGCCTGGAGTCACGGAGAGCGCTATGGCTACACCTTC
CDR3: CAWSHGERYGYTF

J: TRBJ1-6
V: TRBV6-5
size: NA
D: NA
DNA: TGTGCCAGCAGGGACAGTCGAAATTCACCCCTCCACTTT
CDR3: CASRDSRNSPLHF

J: TRBJ1-2
V: TRBV7-2
size: NA
D: NA
DNA: TGTGCCAGCAGCTTTAATCAGGGGTCGAACTATGGCTACACCTTC
CDR3: CASSFNQGSNYGYTF

J: TRBJ2-7
V: TRBV7-3
size: NA
D: TRBD2
DNA: TGTGCCAGCAGCTTAACCGGCGGGGGGCCTTCCTACGAGCAGTACTTC
CDR3: CASSLTGGGPSYEQYF

J: TRBJ1-2
V: TRBV5-6
size: NA
D: TRBD1
DNA: TGTGCCAGCAGCGTGACAGGGCCTTACTATGGCTACACCTTC
CDR3: CASSVTGPYYGYTF

J: TRBJ2-2
V: TRBV12-3/TRBV12-4
size: NA
D: TRBD1
DNA: TGTGCCGAACAGGGGGCGCGTACCGGGGAGCTGTTTTTT
CDR3: CAEQGARTGELFF

J: TRBJ1-6
V: TRBV18
size: NA
D: TRBD1
DNA: TGTGCCAGCTCACTAGACAGGGGGCGTAATAATTCACCCCTCCACTTT
CDR3: CASSLDRGRNNSPLHF

J: TRBJ1-2
V: TRBV29-1
size: NA
D: NA
DNA: TGCAGCGTTGAGGACAGCAACTATGGCTACACCTTC
CDR3: CSVEDSNYGYTF

J: TRBJ2-5
V: TRBV4-2
size: NA
D: TRBD2
DNA: TGTGCCAGCAGCCAAGCCCGGCTAGCGGGGGGGCAAGAGACCCAGTACTTC
CDR3: CASSQARLAGGQETQYF

J: TRBJ2-1
V: TRBV4-1
size: NA
D: TRBD1
DNA: TGCGCCAGCAGCCAGGACAGGGGGTTTTACAATGAGCAGTTCTTC
CDR3: CASSQDRGFYNEQFF

J: TRBJ2-2
V: TRBV5-4
size: NA
D: TRBD2
DNA: TGTGCCAGCAGTTGGACTAGCTTGGCCGGGGAGCTGTTTTTT
CDR3: CASSWTSLAGELFF

J: TRBJ2-7
V: TRBV5-6
size: NA
D: TRBD1
DNA: TGTGCCAGCACCCCCGGGACAGCCTACGAGCAGTACTTC
CDR3: CASTPGTAYEQYF

J: TRBJ1-3
V: TRBV19
size: NA
D: NA
DNA: TGTGCCAGTAGCACAGGGTACGGTGGAAACACCATATATTTT
CDR3: CASSTGYGGNTIYF

J: TRBJ2-7
V: TRBV5-1
size: NA
D: TRBD1
DNA: TGCGCCAGCAGCTTGGACAGGGGAAACTACGAGCAGTACTTC
CDR3: CASSLDRGNYEQYF

J: TRBJ1-4
V: TRBV5-1
size: NA
D: NA
DNA: TGCGCCAGCAGCTTGACGGAGGCTAATGAAAAACTGTTTTTT
CDR3: CASSLTEANEKLFF

J: TRBJ2-1
V: TRBV12-3/TRBV12-4
size: NA
D: NA
DNA: TGTGCCAGCAGTTTTTCTAATGAGCAGTTCTTC
CDR3: CASSFSNEQFF

J: TRBJ2-7
V: TRBV9
size: NA
D: NA
DNA: TGTGCCAGCAGCGTAGGAGATACCTTACGCGAGCAGTACTTC
CDR3: CASSVGDTLREQYF

J: TRBJ1-1
V: TRBV5-1
size: NA
D: TRBD1
DNA: TGCGCCAGCGGGGTTCGACAACAGGGGGCTAATACTGAAGCTTTCTTT
CDR3: CASGVRQQGANTEAFF

J: TRBJ2-2
V: TRBV9
size: once
D: NA
DNA: TGTGCCAGCAGCGTAGACCCGGGAGTGGGGAACGGGGAGCTGTTTTTT
CDR3: CASSVDPGVGNGELFF

J: TRBJ2-1
V: TRBV27
size: NA
D: TRBD1
DNA: TGTGCCAGCAGTCAAACCTCGACAGGGCTAACCTACAATGAGCAGTTCTTC
CDR3: CASSQTSTGLTYNEQFF

J: TRBJ2-7
V: TRBV29-1
size: NA
D: TRBD1
DNA: TGCAGCGCCAGGGGGTGGGGGATCTACGAGCAGTACTTC
CDR3: CSARGWGIYEQYF

J: TRBJ2-5
V: TRBV5-1
size: NA
D: TRBD2
DNA: TGCGCCAGCAGCTTGATGGGACTAGCGGGGGGGCAGTCAGAGACCCAGTACTTC
CDR3: CASSLMGLAGGQSETQYF

J: TRBJ2-3
V: TRBV7-3
size: NA
D: NA
DNA: TGTGCCAGCAGCTTTGGGCCCACGGGGGATACGCAGTATTTT
CDR3: CASSFGPTGDTQYF

J: TRBJ1-4
V: TRBV19
size: NA
D: TRBD1
DNA: TGTGCCAGTAGTCCCGACAGGGGATCTACTAATGAAAAACTGTTTTTT
CDR3: CASSPDRGSTNEKLFF

J: TRBJ1-1
V: TRBV5-1
size: NA
D: TRBD1
DNA: TGCGCCAGCAGCTTGGCCGGACAGGGAATAGCTGAAGCTTTCTTT
CDR3: CASSLAGQGIAEAFF

J: TRBJ2-2
V: TRBV5-6
size: NA
D: NA
DNA: TGTGCCAGCAGCTTGGTGGCGGGCACCGGGGAGCTGTTTTTT
CDR3: CASSLVAGTGELFF

J: TRBJ2-7
V: TRBV4-1
size: NA
D: TRBD1
DNA: TGCGCCAGCAGCAAAGGGCAGGGGGCCATAGCCCTTGGAGAGCAGTACTTC
CDR3: CASSKGQGAIALGEQYF

J: TRBJ1-5
V: TRBV4-2
size: few
D: NA
DNA: TGTGCCAGCAGCCAAGATATCTATTCTCAGCCCCAGCATTTT
CDR3: CASSQDIYSQPQHF

J: TRBJ2-1
V: TRBV12-3/TRBV12-4
size: few
D: TRBD1
DNA: TGTGCCAGCGCCGGGACAGTACCCCCACGATTCTTC
CDR3: CASAGTVPPRFF

J: TRBJ1-5
V: TRBV19
size: NA
D: TRBD1
DNA: TGTGCCAGTAGTGGGAGACAGGGGGCGAGCAATCAGCCCCAGCATTTT
CDR3: CASSGRQGASNQPQHF

J: TRBJ1-5
V: TRBV5-1
size: NA
D: TRBD1
DNA: TGCGCCAGCTCAACAGGACAGGGAAATCAGCCCCAGCATTTT
CDR3: CASSTGQGNQPQHF

J: TRBJ2-7
V: TRBV12-3/TRBV12-4
size: NA
D: NA
DNA: TGTGCCAGCAGTTTAGGATCTACCCACGAGCAGTACTTC
CDR3: CASSLGSTHEQYF

J: TRBJ2-6
V: TRBV18
size: NA
D: NA
DNA: TGTGCCAGCTCACCAACGGAGAGCTCTGGGGCCAACGTCCTGACTTTC
CDR3: CASSPTESSGANVLTF

J: TRBJ1-4
V: TRBV18
size: NA
D: TRBD1
DNA: TGTGCCAGCTCACCGATATCCCGACAGGGGATTAATGAAAAACTGTTTTTT
CDR3: CASSPISRQGINEKLFF

J: TRBJ1-1
V: TRBV18
size: NA
D: NA
DNA: TGTGCCAGCTCACCCCAAAATACTGAAGCTTTCTTT
CDR3: CASSPQNTEAFF

J: TRBJ2-7
V: TRBV5-5
size: NA
D: NA
DNA: NA
CDR3: CASSLVGRGSFF

J: TRBJ2-5
V: TRBV7-9
size: NA
D: TRBD2
DNA: TGTGCCAGCAGCCCCCGGACTAGCGGATACACAAAGGGGGAGACCCAGTACTTC
CDR3: CASSPRTSGYTKGETQYF

J: TRBJ2-3
V: TRBV20-1
size: NA
D: NA
DNA: TGCAGTGCTAGTAGGGAGGATCGCACAGATACGCAGTATTTT
CDR3: CSASREDRTDTQYF